The 9 T cell receptor beta chains below were found in one sample sequenced in a study of blood T cell repertoires in COVID-19. TCRdb's copy holds only in-frame clones and misses some; the assay was immunoSEQ multiplex PCR. This sample has about 56,000 clones, with around 89% found just once. The sequenced sample consisted of peripheral blood. These TCRs come from a human donor in a cohort sampled during active COVID-19.

CDR3 coding DNA: TGTGCCAGCAGTTACGGCAATATGGGGGCCCGCGAGACCCAGTACTTC. Translation gives CASSYGNMGARETQYF. J is TRBJ2-5 and V is TRBV6-2 or TRBV6-3, with a possible D match to TRBD1 (6 bases). Trimming left V 2 bases short and J 5 bases short, with 18 bases between. The germline V gene encodes CDR1 MNHEY and CDR2 SVGEGT. The CDR3 length is 16 residues.

V is TRBV6-5 and J is TRBJ2-7, with a tentative D call TRBD1 (6 bases). The V end lost 4 bases, the J end lost 5 bases, and 15 bases lay between the germline ends. This CDR3 is built from 14 residues. Germline-derived CDR1 and CDR2 are MNHEY and SVGAGI. DNA for the CDR3: TGTGCCAGCAGTTCCAGGGGTTTGACGAACGAGCAGTACTTC. Residues: CASSSRGLTNEQYF.

The gene calls are TRBV10-3 and TRBJ2-2; D uncertain. CDR1 is ENHRY, CDR2 SYGVKD, per germline. Trimming left V 8 bases short and J 3 bases short, with 16 bases between. The CDR3 totals 15 residues. The CDR3: CAISPALGDTGELFF. Written as DNA, the CDR3 is TGTGCCATCTCCCCAGCCCTAGGAGACACCGGGGAGCTGTTTTTT.

The chain has TRBV5-1 and TRBJ1-4, with 7 bases identical to TRBD1. The V gene end was trimmed by 0 bases and the J gene end by 2 bases; junction bases not matched to a gene: 1. CDR1 SGHRS and CDR2 YFSETQ come from the germline V gene. This CDR3 region has 15 residues. The CDR3 coding sequence is TGCGCCAGCAGCTTGGGCAGGGGGACTAATGAAAAACTGTTTTTT. Translated: CASSLGRGTNEKLFF.

This clone was observed a single time. This chain connects TRBV18 to TRBJ2-7, with 7 positions matching TRBD2. The ends lost 0 bases at V and 4 bases at J; junction bases unmatched: 15. Germline CDR1 is KGHSH and CDR2 is LQKENI. The CDR3 runs 18 residues. CDR3 region: CASSPPGGNRDGLYEQYF. The CDR3 bases are TGTGCCAGCTCACCACCGGGGGGGAATAGGGACGGACTATACGAGCAGTACTTC.

This rearrangement joins TRBV20-1 to TRBJ1-5, with 12 nucleotides matching TRBD1. V shed 3 bases and J 7 bases; nucleotides not matched to a gene: 7. This CDR3 has 15 amino acids. CDR1 is DFQATT and CDR2 is SNEGSKA in the germline V gene (reference sequence). The CDR3 nucleotides read TGCAGTGCTAGTGCTCCGGGACAGGGGGCGCAGCCCCAGCATTTT. This encodes CSASAPGQGAQPQHF.

The chain couples TRBV18 to TRBJ2-5; 7 bases map to TRBD1. The CDR3 totals 14 residues. Germline CDR1 and CDR2: KGHSH and LQKENI. V dropped 3 bases and J dropped 2; count of bases not matched to a gene: 3. CDR3 region: CASSPRDRQETQYF. The CDR3 DNA reads as TGTGCCAGCTCACCGAGGGACAGACAAGAGACCCAGTACTTC.

The chain joins TRBV7-2 to TRBJ2-5, with TRBD2 as a possible D gene (5 bases). This CDR3 is 13 amino acids long. Trimming cost V 5 bases and J 4 bases, with 11 bases left between them. Germline V gene data show CDR1 as SGHTA and CDR2 as FQGNSA. The CDR3 DNA sequence: TGTGCCAGCAGCGCCGGGATGCGAGAGACCCAGTACTTC. Translating it yields CASSAGMRETQYF.

The chain is built from TRBV5-5 and TRBJ2-7, with D possibly being TRBD2 (6 bases). Per the germline V gene, CDR1 is SGHKS and CDR2 is YYEKEE (reference sequence). This CDR3 has 14 residues. V lost 0 bases and J lost 3, with 10 bases in between. The CDR3 DNA follows: TGTGCCAGCAGCTTGGGTGGAGGGCTCTACGAGCAGTACTTC. This sequence encodes CASSLGGGLYEQYF.